What follows is one T cell receptor beta chain and its context. The antigen is undetermined. The germline gives CDR1 SGHVS, CDR2 FQNEAQ. The ends were cut back, 1 base at V and 5 bases at J, with 8 bases in the middle. The length of the CDR3 is 14 residues. Time point denoted: week 23, last vaccination. Doses of 300 ug of mutant IDH1 20-mer peptide were given with topical imiquimod. This specimen belongs to a study of a mutant IDH1 vaccine in newly diagnosed glioma. Across the whole study: Of the patients given treatment, approximately 60% were male and 37.5% were female, and a mean age of around 38 years was recorded.

TCRdb's table, derived via immunoSEQ multiplex PCR, lists solely in-frame clones and lacks some. The sample has approximately 41,000 clones, around 93% seen once. General study points: Pseudoprogression appears to have had no connection to changes in top peripheral T cell clonotypes. Patients mounted vaccine-induced immune responses in roughly 93% of cases.

The clonotype originates from a man aged 50 to 60 with glioma. The J gene is TRBJ1-4, the V gene TRBV7-8, with no clear D. The source material was PBMCs, sampled from a glioma patient whose treatment included an IDH1 peptide vaccine. The CDR3: CASSLGQTNEKLFF. The CDR3 DNA reads as TGTGCCAGCAGCTTAGGCCAGACCAATGAAAAACTGTTTTTT.